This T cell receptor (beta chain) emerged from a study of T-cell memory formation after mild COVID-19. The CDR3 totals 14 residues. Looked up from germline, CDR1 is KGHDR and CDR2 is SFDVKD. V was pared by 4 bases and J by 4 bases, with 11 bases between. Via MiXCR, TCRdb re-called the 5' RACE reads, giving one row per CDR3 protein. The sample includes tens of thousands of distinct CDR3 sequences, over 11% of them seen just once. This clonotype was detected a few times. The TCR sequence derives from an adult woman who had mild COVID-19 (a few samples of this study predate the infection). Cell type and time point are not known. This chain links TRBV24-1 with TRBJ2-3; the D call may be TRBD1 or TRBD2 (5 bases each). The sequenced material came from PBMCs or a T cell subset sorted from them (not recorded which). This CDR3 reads CATSEAGSPDTQYF. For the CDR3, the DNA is TGTGCCACCAGTGAAGCAGGGAGCCCAGATACGCAGTATTTT.